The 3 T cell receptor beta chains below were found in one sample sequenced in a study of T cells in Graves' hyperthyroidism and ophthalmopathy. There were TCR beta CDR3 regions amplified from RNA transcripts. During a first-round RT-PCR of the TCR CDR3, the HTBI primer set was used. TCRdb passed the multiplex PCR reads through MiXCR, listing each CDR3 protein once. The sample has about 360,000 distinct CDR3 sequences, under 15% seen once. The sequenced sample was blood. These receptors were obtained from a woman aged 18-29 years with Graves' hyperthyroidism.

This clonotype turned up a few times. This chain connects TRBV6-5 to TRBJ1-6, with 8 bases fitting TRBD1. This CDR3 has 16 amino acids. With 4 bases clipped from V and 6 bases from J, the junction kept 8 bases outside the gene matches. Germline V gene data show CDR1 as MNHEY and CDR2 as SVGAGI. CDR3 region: CASSWSTGGSNSPLHF. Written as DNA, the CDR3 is TGTGCCAGCAGTTGGTCCACAGGGGGGAGTAATTCACCCCTCCACTTT.

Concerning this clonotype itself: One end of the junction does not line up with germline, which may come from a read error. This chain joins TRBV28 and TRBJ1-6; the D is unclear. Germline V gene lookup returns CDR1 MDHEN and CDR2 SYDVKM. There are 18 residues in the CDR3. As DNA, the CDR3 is TGTGCCAGCAGTTTCCCGGCTATAGGTCGGACCCAGAATTCACCCCCCCACTTT. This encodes CASSFPAIGRTQNSPPHF.

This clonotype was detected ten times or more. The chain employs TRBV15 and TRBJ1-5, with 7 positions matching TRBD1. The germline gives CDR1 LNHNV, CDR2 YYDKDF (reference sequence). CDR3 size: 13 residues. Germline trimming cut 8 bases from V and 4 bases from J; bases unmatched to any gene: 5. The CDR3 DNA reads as TGTGCCACCGGGGACAGTCAGAATCAGCCCCAGCATTTT. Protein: CATGDSQNQPQHF.